This TCR beta chain came from a study of quantifying T cell responses using KT2 cells. Overall study context: RNA was reverse transcribed with TCR alpha and beta constant-region primers. Estimated efficiency of the T4 ligation step was above 8% under optimum conditions. The second PCR ran as a qPCR until a predetermined fluorescence threshold was reached.

Looked up from germline, CDR1 is SGHAT and CDR2 is FQNNGV. This CDR3 spans 16 amino acids. Trimming at V came to 5 bases and at J to 8 bases, leaving 15 bases not matched to a gene. Known numbers of the T cell clone KT2 were added to PBMC. KT2 cells were mixed with fixed PBMC numbers at varying ratios. A single-stranded UMI oligo with SP2 sequence was ligated to cDNA 3' ends. The first PCR ran approximately 4 cycles with an equimolar RC1.1 and RC1.2 beta primer mix. TCRdb used MiXCR to reprocess the UMI-ligation and nested PCR reads, holding one entry per CDR3 protein. The table lists approximately 57,000 distinct CDR3 sequences, 12% of them singletons, with roughly 9.9% in the top ten. The table lists this clonotype with a few counts.

The chain combines TRBV11-2 with TRBJ2-1, with TRBD2 identical over 7 bases. The sequencing input was PBMCs spiked with cells of the T cell clone KT2. The TCR comes from a human donor. CDR3 protein: CASSRLWASGGYEQFF. In DNA, the CDR3 is TGTGCCAGCAGCCGTCTTTGGGCTAGCGGAGGGTATGAGCAGTTCTTC.